This T cell receptor (beta chain) appears in the sequencing data of a study of cytomegalovirus exposure and HLA in healthy donors (dated by TCRdb to about 2017). Background for the entire study: According to an earlier analysis of around 600 of the donors, about 179 million T cells yielded over 100 million unique TCR beta sequences and less than 300 Gb of sequence data. About 330 gigabases of sequencing data and around 90 million unique TCR sequences made up an early release that covered some 640 HLA-typed donors. The genetic ancestry cluster associated with self-reported Caucasian donors included 65% to 90% of the 398 genotyped donors. The study was designed to test whether signatures of past pathogen exposure could be identified by cataloging public T cell receptors. Using immunosequencing, the study profiled T cell repertoires from around 680 subjects and related those repertoires to cytomegalovirus serostatus. Along with the roughly 610-subject first cohort, a separate validation cohort of over a hundred different subjects was used. The study combined high-throughput TCR immunosequencing, statistical association of individual TCRs with disease status, and machine learning to predict cytomegalovirus infection status. A later analysis re-analyzed previously published TCR beta repertoires from about 600 donors and added high-resolution HLA genotyping to study TCR occurrence patterns. The later analysis used no new phenotypic data to find candidate immune exposures, relying instead on TCR beta sequences and their occurrence across donors. An earlier analysis of around 580 of the donors used high-throughput TCR beta sequencing to judge whether each TCR beta V gene segment behaved as functional or pseudogenic. Donor age, sex, ethnicity and CMV serostatus were collected together with the repertoire data. In a later genetic analysis, genome-wide SNP genotypes for about three fifths of the 666 donors were used, and that subset was treated as a discovery cohort. Every discovery cohort repertoire had been produced on one sequencing platform. Both class I and class II loci were covered by HLA typing, at four-digit resolution. Typing coverage differed by locus: A, B, C, DRB1 and DQB1 were typed in roughly 620-640 donors, DQA1 in 522, DPA1 in roughly 590, and DPB1 in 400 to 490. Roughly 5 DR-DQ haplotypes were handled as single units for association and clustering because linkage in the cohort was strong. Across 300 to 400 genotyped donors of the cohort, an average of approximately 200,000 unique TCR beta nucleotide sequences per donor were sequenced, and about a sixth of those sequences were non-productive.

This clone was recorded only once. The clone's antigen remains unknown. The input lacks base qualities; no much larger clone sits a single base away. The cohort consisted of 600 to 700 healthy bone marrow donors. All cohort members were sampled while nominally healthy, although unrecorded immune exposures were likely present. The donor tested CMV seropositive and was one of the 289 seropositive cohort members. A peripheral blood sample was provided by each donor, and peripheral blood mononuclear cells were used for TCR beta sequencing. Genomic DNA extraction from the blood cell samples was performed with the Qiagen DNeasy Blood Extraction Kit. Libraries were made using the immunoSEQ multiplex PCR assay. The multiplex PCR relied on a mix of 60 forward primers for TCR Vbeta segments and 13 reverse primers for TCR Jbeta segments. Amplification of the CDR3 region of rearranged TCR beta genes was performed with a multiplex PCR assay on genomic DNA. Amplified TCR beta libraries were sequenced as 87-base-pair reads on the Illumina HiSeq System. As for how the authors treated the data: Across the roughly 700 repertoires, a later analysis counted tens of millions of unique TCR beta chains, around 11 million of which were shared by at least two donors. To remove PCR and sequencing errors, raw reads were error-corrected and collapsed into unique sequences using a nearest-neighbor algorithm that merged closely related sequences. V, D and J gene segments were assigned by aligning CDR3 sequences to IMGT reference sequences. For a sequence to be retained, at least a six-nucleotide match to both a V gene segment and a J gene segment was required. Rearrangements were classified as productive when the CDR3 lacked stop codons and remained in frame with V and J, and all other rearrangements were classified as non-productive. CDR3 was defined by IMGT convention, running from the second conserved V-encoded cysteine to the conserved J-encoded phenylalanine. The earlier analysis of about 590 of the donors excluded sequences that lacked an unambiguous match to a single V gene segment. An earlier analysis of under 750 of the donors called V segments functional above 56.7% productive rearrangements and segregating when the between-donor standard deviation exceeded 5%. A statistical classification framework was built for diagnosing cytomegalovirus status from the catalog of TCR beta chain sequences. A later analysis assigned V and J genes by comparing TCR nucleotide sequences with IMGT/GENE-DB human TR gene sequences. In a later analysis, CDR3 sequences and most-parsimonious VDJ recombination scenarios were assigned using the TCRdist pipeline. In a later analysis, each TCR beta chain was defined by its CDR3 amino acid sequence together with its V-gene family, and reads without a unique V-gene family were excluded. To address suspected cross-contamination and a sequencing artifact, a later analysis removed roughly 580 highly shared, low-generation-probability nucleotide sequences. A later analysis calculated a clonal expansion index for each public chain from normalized within-repertoire ranks of inferred template counts. In a later analysis, generation probabilities were computed using a VDJ recombination model fitted to out-of-frame rearrangements, and the results were checked against IGoR. In a later analysis, hypergeometric tests were used to score TCR-TCR, TCR-HLA and TCR-CMV co-occurrence, with a repertoire-size bias correction applied to TCR pairs. A later analysis estimated false discovery rates by permuting HLA or CMV assignments 20 times. In a later analysis, co-occurring TCRs were grouped using DBSCAN, and TCRdist sequence similarity was added for clustering within HLA-allele-positive subsets. Co-occurrence clustering excluded repertoires with fewer than 30,000 or more than 120,000 public chains, plus five with anomalous nucleotide sharing. The table comes from immuneACCESS by way of TCRdb, which keeps in-frame sequences with V and J called. Part of the clones is missing from these tables; in studies checked, under half for an unresolved V gene and the rest for unknown reasons. From that table come the V and J calls and clone size; the DNA was used to work out D and trimming. Across this sample there are roughly 190,000 clones, with 9.5% to 15% seen only once. The ten largest clonotypes hold 7.8% of the sample.

Results the study describes overall, beyond this receptor: Correlated functional status among segregating V segments might be attributable to linkage disequilibrium, but an unknown experimental factor could not be ruled out. In vitro tests confirmed that a few of the cytomegalovirus-associated TCR beta chains recognize cytomegalovirus antigens. Because counts were too low, about 17 rarely observed V segments, including chromosome 9 orphons, were excluded from the earlier analysis of roughly 580 of the donors. A cluster of highly shared sequence variants was judged likely to represent a technical artifact of the sequencing pipeline. The authors suggested that the approach could potentially be extended to other disease states and immunological phenotypes. An association between a missense DCLRE1C variant and V-gene and J-gene trimming of TCR beta chains was found in a later genetic analysis and replicated in an independent cohort. In a later analysis, TCR association rates were found to vary across HLA loci, with the most associated TCRs seen for DRB1 alleles and the fewest for HLA-C alleles. In a later genetic analysis, fewer N-insertions in productive TCRs were reported among donors in an Asian-associated ancestry cluster than the roughly 700-donor mean. A further reported finding was that TCR beta sequences accurately predicted the HLA-A and HLA-B alleles for most subjects in the first cohort. Specific HLA alleles were associated with more than 15,000 TCR beta sequences at a false discovery rate of 0.05 in a later analysis. Because some donors lacked HLA typing at each locus, the association tests relied only on the typed subset. In the study, some 180 TCR beta chains were listed as associated with cytomegalovirus. Cytomegalovirus status was reported to be diagnosed by the classifier with high specificity and sensitivity in both the original and validation cohorts. In an earlier analysis of fewer than 750 of the donors, most TCR beta V segments were observed in productive rearrangements about 87% or about 30% of the time, broadly matching IMGT annotations. According to a later analysis, most CMV-associated TCR beta chains appeared to be HLA-restricted, and the HLA associations seemed to be driven largely by CMV exposure. The cohort was sequenced for TCR beta chains only, and without alpha or paired-chain data the features that could be detected were limited. While some public TCRs were present in many individuals, most TCR sequences turned up only very rarely across donors. In a later analysis, HLA-associated TCR beta chains showed more clonal expansion and lower generation probabilities than non-associated chains that were equally common. Sequencing depth was assumed to be roughly uniform across donors in the presence/absence analyses, though that assumption may not hold. Strong co-occurrence of HLA alleles, especially DR and DQ, made assigning TCR associations to individual alleles difficult. A later analysis reported that several top co-occurrence clusters appeared linked to parvovirus B19, influenza, CMV and Epstein-Barr virus. Some IMGT-functional V segments, including TRBV6-2 and TRBV6-3, could not be told apart with the 87-base-pair reads, so those segments were excluded. CMV serostatus was the only immune exposure information available for the cohort.

Trimming costs V 7 bases and J 8 bases, and their ends lie 14 bases apart. Reading from cysteine to phenylalanine, the CDR3 counts 13 amino acids. Only the CDR3 DNA stays, 39 bases, in frame from base 1. According to the germline V gene (reference sequence), CDR1 reads LNHDA and CDR2 reads SQIVND. This receptor chain uses TRBV19 and TRBJ1-4; the D gene is perhaps TRBD1, on 5 matching bases. Sequences were obtained from PBMCs. This receptor was obtained from a man aged 45-65 years in good health and CMV-seropositive. The CDR3 sequence is CASKGTVAEKLFF. The DNA sequence is given as TGTGCCAGTAAGGGGACTGTCGCCGAAAAACTGTTTTTT.